The clone carrying this TCR beta chain was observed a single time. The data belong to a study of control samples from healthy donors and cancer patients. The repertoire was sequenced with immunoSEQ multiplex PCR; TCRdb's copy has only in-frame clones and lacks some. The sample shows about 14,000 clones, around three quarters of them seen only once. From germline, CDR1 is SGHRS and CDR2 YFSETQ. Trimming stripped 4 bases from V and 8 bases from J, with 24 bases between. CDR3 length: 17 amino acids. The chain is built from TRBV5-1 and TRBJ1-4; D is possibly TRBD1 (6 bases). The sequence came from a female donor with lung cancer. Specimen: formalin-fixed, paraffin-embedded tissue. The CDR3 DNA is TGCGCCAGCAGCCCGACCGGGGACACCCCGTCCGGCGAAAAACTGTTTTTT. Translating it yields CASSPTGDTPSGEKLFF.